This T cell receptor (beta chain) was observed in a study of T cells in Graves' hyperthyroidism and ophthalmopathy. As to this clonotype: Its matching antigen is unknown.

The TCR beta CDR3 regions underwent amplification using RNA transcripts as the source. A first-round RT-PCR of the TCR CDR3 used the HTBI primer set. MiXCR was run by TCRdb on the multiplex PCR reads, yielding one entry per CDR3 protein. The sample lists 450,000 to 700,000 distinct CDR3 sequences; 46% were seen once. CDR1 and CDR2 from the germline V gene are SGHRS and YFSETQ. The CDR3 length is 16 residues. V was clipped by 4 bases and J by 4 bases, with 15 bases between them. Lactation, pregnancy, other autoimmune disease or uncontrolled infection excluded patients. General study results and limits: Clonotypes that were expanded in thyroid above 0.001 mostly appeared in blood too.

The TCR originated in an adult woman with Graves' disease, either hyperthyroidism or ophthalmopathy (not recorded which). The chain recombines TRBV5-1 with TRBJ2-6; D is unclear. The source material was peripheral blood or thyroid tissue (not recorded which). The CDR3 protein is CASSPRSNRGANVLTF. CDR3 nucleotide sequence: TGCGCCAGCAGCCCAAGATCGAACCGAGGGGCCAACGTCCTGACTTTC.